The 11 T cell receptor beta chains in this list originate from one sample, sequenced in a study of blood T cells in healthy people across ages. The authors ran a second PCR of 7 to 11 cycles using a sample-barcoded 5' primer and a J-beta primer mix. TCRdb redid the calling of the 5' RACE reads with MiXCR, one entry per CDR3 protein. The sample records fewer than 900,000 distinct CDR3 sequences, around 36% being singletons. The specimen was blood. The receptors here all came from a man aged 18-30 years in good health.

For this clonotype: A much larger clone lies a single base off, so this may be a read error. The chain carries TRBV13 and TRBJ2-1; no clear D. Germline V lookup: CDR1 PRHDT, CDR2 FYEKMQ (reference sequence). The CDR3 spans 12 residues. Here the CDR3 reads CAISSGRNEQFF. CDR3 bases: TGTGCCATCAGCTCCGGACGTAATGAGCAGTTCTTC.

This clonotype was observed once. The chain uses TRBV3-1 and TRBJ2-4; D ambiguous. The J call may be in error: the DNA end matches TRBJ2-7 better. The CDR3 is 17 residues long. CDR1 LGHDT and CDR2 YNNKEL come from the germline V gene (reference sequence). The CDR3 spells CASSQEFLGKRTYEQYF. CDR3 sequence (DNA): TGTGCCAGCAGCCAAGAATTCCTAGGGAAAAGGACCTACGAGCAGTACTTC.

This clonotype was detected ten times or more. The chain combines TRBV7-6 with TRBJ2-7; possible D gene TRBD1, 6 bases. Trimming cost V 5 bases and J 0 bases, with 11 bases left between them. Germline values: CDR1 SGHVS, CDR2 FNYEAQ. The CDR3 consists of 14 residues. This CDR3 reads CASSARQDSYEQYF. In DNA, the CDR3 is TGTGCCAGCAGCGCTCGACAGGACTCCTACGAGCAGTACTTC.

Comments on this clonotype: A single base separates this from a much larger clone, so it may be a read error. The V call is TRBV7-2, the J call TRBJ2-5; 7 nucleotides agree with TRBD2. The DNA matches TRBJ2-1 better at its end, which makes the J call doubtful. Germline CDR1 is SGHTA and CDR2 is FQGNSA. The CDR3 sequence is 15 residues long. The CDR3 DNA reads TGTGCCAGCAGCTTTTTAGCGGGCGATCAAGAGACCCAGTTCTTC. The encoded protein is CASSFLAGDQETQFF.

The CDR3 DNA follows: TGTGCCAGCAGCCCCCACGGGACAGGGGCAGCAGATACGCAGTATTTT. Its protein product is CASSPHGTGAADTQYF. The genes are TRBV2 and TRBJ2-3; 10 bases are a match to TRBD1. Germline values: CDR1 SNHLY, CDR2 FYNNEI. The CDR3 has 16 amino acids. V gave up 6 bases and J gave up 4 bases; unmatched junction bases: 10. The complete variable domain, with remaining parts taken from reference TRBV2 and TRBJ2-3, reads EPEVTQTPSHQVTQMGQEVILRCVPISNHLYFYWYRQILGQKVEFLVSFYNNEISEKSEIFDDQFSVERPDGSNFTLKIRSTKLEDSAMYFCASSPHGTGAADTQYFGPGTRLTVL.

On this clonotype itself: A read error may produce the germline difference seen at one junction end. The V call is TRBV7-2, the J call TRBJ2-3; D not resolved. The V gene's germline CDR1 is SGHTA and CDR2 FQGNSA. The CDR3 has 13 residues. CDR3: CASSSALTDAQYF. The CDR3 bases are TGTGCCAGCAGTTCCGCCCTCACAGATGCGCAGTATTTT.

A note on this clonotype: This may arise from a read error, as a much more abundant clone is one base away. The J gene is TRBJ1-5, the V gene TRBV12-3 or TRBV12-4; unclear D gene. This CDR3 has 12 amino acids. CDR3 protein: CACSYGNQPQHF. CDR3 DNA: TGTGCCTGCAGTTACGGCAATCAGCCCCAGCATTTT.

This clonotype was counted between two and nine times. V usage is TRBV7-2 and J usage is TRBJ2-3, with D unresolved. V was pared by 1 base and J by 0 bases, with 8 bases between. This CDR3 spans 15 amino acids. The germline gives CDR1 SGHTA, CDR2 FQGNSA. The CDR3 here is CASSLVPRSTDTQYF. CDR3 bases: TGTGCCAGCAGCTTAGTTCCGCGGAGCACAGATACGCAGTATTTT.

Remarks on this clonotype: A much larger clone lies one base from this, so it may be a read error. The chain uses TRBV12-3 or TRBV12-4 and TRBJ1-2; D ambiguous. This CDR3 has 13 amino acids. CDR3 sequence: CAGSLFGDDGYTF. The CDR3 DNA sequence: TGTGCCGGCAGTTTATTCGGGGATGATGGCTACACCTTC.

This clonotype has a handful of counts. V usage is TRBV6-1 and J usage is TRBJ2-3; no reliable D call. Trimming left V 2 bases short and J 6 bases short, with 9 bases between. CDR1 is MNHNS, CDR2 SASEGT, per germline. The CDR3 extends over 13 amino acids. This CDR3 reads CASSEIGRDTQYF. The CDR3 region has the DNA TGTGCCAGCAGTGAAATCGGGCGGGATACGCAGTATTTT.

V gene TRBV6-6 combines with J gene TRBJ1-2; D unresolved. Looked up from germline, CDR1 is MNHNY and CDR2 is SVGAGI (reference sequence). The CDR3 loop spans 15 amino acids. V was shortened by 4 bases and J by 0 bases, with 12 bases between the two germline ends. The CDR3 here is CASSSQRSPNYGYTF. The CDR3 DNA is TGTGCCAGCAGTTCTCAGAGATCCCCTAACTATGGCTACACCTTC.